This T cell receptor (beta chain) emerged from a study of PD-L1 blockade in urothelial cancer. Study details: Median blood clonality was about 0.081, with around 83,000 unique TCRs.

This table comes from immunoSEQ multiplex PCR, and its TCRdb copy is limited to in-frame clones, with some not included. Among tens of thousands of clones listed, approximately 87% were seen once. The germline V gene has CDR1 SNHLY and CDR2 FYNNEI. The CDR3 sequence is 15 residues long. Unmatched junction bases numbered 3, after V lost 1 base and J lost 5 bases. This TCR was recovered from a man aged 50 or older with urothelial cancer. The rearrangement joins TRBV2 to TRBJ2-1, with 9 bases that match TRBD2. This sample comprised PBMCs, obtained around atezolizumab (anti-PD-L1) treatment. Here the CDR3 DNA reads TGTGCCAGCAGTGAAGGCGGGGGGGAAAACAATGAGCAGTTCTTC. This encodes CASSEGGGENNEQFF.